This T cell receptor (beta chain) appears in the sequencing data of a study of blood T cell repertoires in COVID-19. Those who participated ranged in age from 18 to 89 years and resided in approximately 26 US areas. Cohort assignment relied on participant-reported clinical history. This CDR3 contains 14 residues. V lost 0 bases, J lost 9 bases, and 13 bases lay in between. Germline assignment: CDR1 SGHNT and CDR2 YYREEE (reference sequence). As processed by the authors: Reference gene primer amplification gave nucleated cell count estimates. The assay was immunoSEQ multiplex PCR, and TCRdb's table has in-frame clones only and misses some. The V and J calls and the clone size are those of that table, but D and trimming were determined from the DNA. The sample carries roughly 300,000 clones, approximately 91% recorded once.

This TCR derives from a woman aged 40 to 50 with acute COVID-19. The chain couples TRBV5-4 to TRBJ2-1, with D perhaps TRBD2 (5 bases). Sequenced input: PBMCs or T cells enriched from blood (not recorded which). CDR3 DNA: TGTGCCAGCAGCTTGGAGGACGGGATAAGTGAGCAGTTCTTC. This translates into CASSLEDGISEQFF.